Below are 10 T cell receptor beta chains sequenced from a single sample in a study of blood T cell repertoires in COVID-19 (dated by TCRdb to the early 2020s). Library creation used the immunoSEQ multiplex PCR assay. Held by TCRdb, this immuneACCESS table contains in-frame sequences only and omits some clones. Under half of the omission traces to an unresolved V gene where checked; the cause of the rest is unknown. A total of about 370,000 clones appear in this sample, around 92% of them only once. The top ten hold around 2.8% of the sample. The source material was peripheral blood. Receptors originate from a woman in her twenties or thirties with COVID-19, enrolled during active disease.

The rearrangement joins TRBV4-3 to TRBJ1-1, with D unclear. This CDR3 is 13 amino acids long. Looked up from germline, CDR1 is LGHNA and CDR2 is YSLEER. V lost 4 bases and J lost 1, with 7 bases in between. CDR3 protein: CASSRSPNTEAFF. For the CDR3, the DNA is TGCGCCAGCAGCCGTTCTCCGAACACTGAAGCTTTCTTT.

The chain links TRBV2 to TRBJ2-1, with TRBD2 matching 11 bases. The junction had 3 bases not matched to a gene; V was cut back by 7 bases and J by 4 bases. CDR1 SNHLY and CDR2 FYNNEI come from the germline V gene. The CDR3 loop spans 14 amino acids. The CDR3 DNA reads TGTGCCAGCATGACTAGCGGGGCTTACAATGAGCAGTTCTTC. It specifies CASMTSGAYNEQFF. Full variable domain (missing parts from reference TRBV2 and TRBJ2-1): EPEVTQTPSHQVTQMGQEVILRCVPISNHLYFYWYRQILGQKVEFLVSFYNNEISEKSEIFDDQFSVERPDGSNFTLKIRSTKLEDSAMYFCASMTSGAYNEQFFGPGTRLTVL.

V and J are TRBV3-1 (or the pseudogene TRBV3-2) and TRBJ2-5; 9 bases align to TRBD2. The CDR3 covers 15 residues. CDR1 and CDR2 from the germline V gene are LGHDT and YNNKEL (reference sequence). V trimming: 1 base; J trimming: 5 bases; junction bases outside the gene matches: 5. In DNA form, the CDR3 reads TGTGCCAGCAGCCAAGGAGCAGCGGGGGGCGAGACCCAGTACTTC. Protein product: CASSQGAAGGETQYF.

The chain has TRBV6-5 and TRBJ1-2, with TRBD1 matching 8 bases. After removal of 6 bases from V and 1 base from J, the junction contained 4 bases not matched to a gene. The germline V gene encodes CDR1 MNHEY and CDR2 SVGAGI. There are 14 residues in the CDR3. CDR3 amino acids: CASSKDRDNYGYTF. CDR3 bases: TGTGCCAGCAGCAAGGACAGGGATAACTATGGCTACACCTTC.

The chain carries TRBV19 and TRBJ1-1, with no clear D. The CDR3 covers 13 residues. Germline values: CDR1 LNHDA, CDR2 SQIVND (reference sequence). Trimming took 4 bases from V and 5 from J, leaving 11 bases between them. CDR3 region: CASSTRLETEAFF. As DNA, the CDR3 is TGTGCCAGTAGTACCCGATTAGAGACTGAAGCTTTCTTT.

This clone was recorded once. The J gene is TRBJ1-2, the V gene TRBV5-1, with a weak D call TRBD1 (5 bases). V dropped 2 bases and J dropped 7 bases, with 12 bases sitting between them. The CDR3 has 13 amino acids. Germline V gives CDR1 SGHRS, CDR2 YFSETQ. The CDR3 loop reads CASSLGAASGYTF. The CDR3, as DNA: TGCGCCAGCAGCTTAGGGGCCGCGAGTGGCTACACCTTC.

This chain links TRBV6-4 with TRBJ1-1; tentative D call: TRBD1 (5 bases). CDR3 length: 14 residues. The V gene lost 4 bases and the J gene lost 4 bases, with 13 bases spanning the gap. CDR1 MRHNA and CDR2 SNTAGT come from the germline V gene. CDR3 nucleotide sequence: TGTGCCAGCAGTGTGCTTGCGGGGGGCACTGAAGCTTTCTTT. Translation gives CASSVLAGGTEAFF.

The genes are TRBV10-3 and TRBJ2-6; 11 nucleotides agree with TRBD1. Germline values: CDR1 ENHRY, CDR2 SYGVKD. The CDR3 is made up of 18 amino acids. Trimming cost V 8 bases and J 4 bases; bases outside gene matches: 13. The DNA for the CDR3 is TGTGCCATCCCACGGACAGGACAGGGGGCGACGGGGGCCAACGTCCTGACTTTC. This gives the protein CAIPRTGQGATGANVLTF.

The chain employs TRBV7-9 and TRBJ2-1; D possibly corresponds to TRBD2 (5 bases). The V and J ends lost 5 bases and 3 bases respectively, with 14 bases between them. The CDR3 runs 15 residues. Looked up from germline, CDR1 is SEHNR and CDR2 is FQNEAQ (reference sequence). The CDR3 spells CASSPVGEIYNEQFF. CDR3 DNA: TGTGCCAGCAGCCCAGTCGGGGAAATCTACAATGAGCAGTTCTTC.

V is TRBV29-1 and J is TRBJ2-2, with TRBD1 matching over 9 bases. CDR1 and CDR2 (germline): SQVTM, ANQGSEA. There are 15 residues in the CDR3. V trimming: 6 bases; J trimming: 6 bases; junction bases outside the gene matches: 11. CDR3 nucleotides: TGCAGCGTCGAACCGGGACAGGGAGGATCCGGGGAGCTGTTTTTT. This encodes CSVEPGQGGSGELFF.